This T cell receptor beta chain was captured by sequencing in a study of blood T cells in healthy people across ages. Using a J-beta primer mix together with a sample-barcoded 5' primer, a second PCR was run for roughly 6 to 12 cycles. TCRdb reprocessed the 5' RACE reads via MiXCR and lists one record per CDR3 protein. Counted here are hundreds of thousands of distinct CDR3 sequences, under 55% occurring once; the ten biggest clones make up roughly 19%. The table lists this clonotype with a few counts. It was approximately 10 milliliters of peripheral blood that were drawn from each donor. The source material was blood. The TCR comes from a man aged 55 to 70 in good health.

CDR3 DNA sequence: TGTGCCAGCGGTATCCGGGACAGGGGGCTCAATGAGCAGTTCTTC. Translated: CASGIRDRGLNEQFF. The chain couples TRBV2 to TRBJ2-1; TRBD1 matches 12 bases. The CDR3 extends over 15 amino acids. Germline loops: CDR1 SNHLY, CDR2 FYNNEI. The V and J ends lost 8 bases and 6 bases, in that order; junction bases with no gene match: 8.